This T cell receptor (beta chain) came from a study of CXCR3-negative and CXCR3-positive naive CD8 T cells. Study-wide results and caveats: Naive subsets had comparable surface CD5, so TRB CDR3 properties gauged TCR strength. CXCR3-positive naive cells had more hydrophobic TRB CDR3s than CXCR3-negative naive cells.

A remark on this clonotype: Its antigen is not identified.

CD8+ T cell subsets were each sorted in triplicate, around 300,000 cells apiece. The TRB libraries of cDNA were built by UMI-labeled 5' RACE. TCRdb reprocessed the 5' RACE reads, keeping one entry per CDR3 protein, no DNA. Its listing shows approximately 83,000 distinct CDR3 sequences. The CDR3 extends over 12 amino acids. CDR1 and CDR2 from the germline V gene are LNHDA and SQIVND (reference sequence). The material sequenced was naive CXCR3- CD8+ T cells from blood. The subset: CD45RO-CCR7+CD27+CD95- naive CD8+ T cells lacking CXCR3 (TNR3-). The clonotype comes from a human donor in good health. Some clones in this sample may be carry-over from other donors' samples. This chain uses TRBV19 with TRBJ2-3; there is no DNA to check the TCRdb D call of TRBD2. The CDR3 is CASSPPGDTQYF.